Shown below are 8 T cell receptor beta chains from a single sample sequenced in a study of OX40 agonist ivuxolimab in advanced cancers. Sequenced by immunoSEQ multiplex PCR; TCRdb stores in-frame clones only, minus some. The table lists about 94,000 clones, around 86% of them singletons, with approximately 0.3% in the top ten. The material was CD4+ or CD8+ T cells sorted from blood, obtained in a trial of the OX40 agonist ivuxolimab. These TCRs come from an adult with an advanced solid tumor such as melanoma, head and neck, liver or kidney cancer.

This sequence joins TRBV27 and TRBJ1-3, with a tentative D call TRBD1 (6 bases). The V end was cut by 4 bases, the J end by 3 bases, with 13 bases between. The V gene's germline CDR1 is MNHEY and CDR2 SMNVEV (reference sequence). The CDR3 extends over 15 amino acids. The CDR3 DNA reads as TGTGCCAGCAGTTCGTTGGGGGCGCGTGGAAACACCATATATTTT. Its translation: CASSSLGARGNTIYF.

This chain uses TRBV7-2 with TRBJ1-2; 7 bases fit TRBD1. CDR3 length: 13 amino acids. CDR1 is SGHTA, CDR2 FQGNSA, per germline. V dropped 4 bases and J dropped 8; count of bases not matched to a gene: 7. The CDR3 sequence is CASSSYRGPGYTF. The CDR3 region has the DNA TGTGCCAGCAGCTCCTACAGGGGTCCCGGCTACACCTTC.

The CDR3 nucleotides are TGTGCCAGCAGCTCGTCGACAGTACCCCTCCATGGCTACACCTTC. Protein sequence: CASSSSTVPLHGYTF. The chain uses TRBV7-8 and TRBJ1-2; possible D gene TRBD1, 5 bases. Trimming took off 4 bases at V and 6 bases at J, with 18 bases between the two ends. The CDR3 is 15 amino acids. Germline-derived CDR1 and CDR2 are SGHVS and FQNEAQ. Full variable domain (rest looked up from reference TRBV7-8 and TRBJ1-2): GAGVSQSPRYKVAKRGQDVALRCDPISGHVSLFWYQQALGQGPEFLTYFQNEAQLDKSGLPSDRFFAERPEGSVSTLKIQRTQQEDSAVYLCASSSSTVPLHGYTFGSGTRLTVV.

The chain carries TRBV5-6 and TRBJ1-1; maybe TRBD1 (6 bases). The V gene lost 0 bases and the J gene lost 4 bases, with 10 bases spanning the gap. Germline values: CDR1 SGHDT, CDR2 YYEEEE. The CDR3 covers 14 residues. The CDR3 loop reads CASSLEVGATEAFF. The CDR3 DNA reads as TGTGCCAGCAGCTTGGAGGTGGGGGCCACTGAAGCTTTCTTT. Filled out from reference TRBV5-6 and TRBJ1-1, the complete variable domain reads DAGVTQSPTHLIKTRGQQVTLRCSPKSGHDTVSWYQQALGQGPQFIFQYYEEEERQRGNFPDRFSGHQFPNYSSELNVNALLLGDSALYLCASSLEVGATEAFFGQGTRLTVV.

CDR3 protein: CAISESDRGTDTQYF. Here the CDR3 DNA reads TGTGCCATCAGTGAGTCGGACAGGGGCACAGATACGCAGTATTTT. The genes are TRBV10-3 and TRBJ2-3, with 8 bases identical to TRBD1. The length of the CDR3 is 15 residues. With 0 bases clipped from V and 1 base from J, the junction kept 0 bases outside the gene matches. The germline gives CDR1 ENHRY, CDR2 SYGVKD.

The chain joins TRBV7-9 to TRBJ2-7; 9 nucleotides line up with TRBD1. The CDR3 loop spans 14 amino acids. The V segment lost 1 base and the J segment 3 bases; nucleotides outside the gene matches: 1. Germline V gives CDR1 SEHNR, CDR2 FQNEAQ (reference sequence). This CDR3 is CASSLGQGVYEQYF. In DNA form, the CDR3 reads TGTGCCAGCAGCTTAGGACAGGGGGTCTACGAGCAGTACTTC.

The chain is built from TRBV14 and TRBJ2-5; possible D gene TRBD2, 5 bases. V shed 2 bases and J shed 2 bases, with 18 bases lying between them. The CDR3 runs 17 residues. CDR1 and CDR2 (germline): SGHDN, FVKESK. The CDR3 sequence: CASSQIQKGRGQETQYF. The CDR3 DNA follows: TGTGCCAGCAGCCAAATCCAGAAGGGCAGAGGGCAAGAGACCCAGTACTTC.

This clone was detected a few times. The chain is built from TRBV5-4 and TRBJ2-7; D is tentatively TRBD1 or TRBD2 (5 bases each). Germline V lookup: CDR1 SGHNT, CDR2 YYREEE (reference sequence). The CDR3 runs 15 residues. The ends were cut back, 6 bases at V and 5 bases at J, with 21 bases in the middle. The CDR3 nucleotides are TGTGCCAGCACATATCCGGGACGCCCCAGCAACGAGCAGTACTTC. Translation: CASTYPGRPSNEQYF. The whole variable domain, remainder taken from reference TRBV5-4 and TRBJ2-7, is ETGVTQSPTHLIKTRGQQVTLRCSSQSGHNTVSWYQQALGQGPQFIFQYYREEENGRGNFPPRFSGLQFPNYSSELNVNALELDDSALYLCASTYPGRPSNEQYFGPGTRLTVT.